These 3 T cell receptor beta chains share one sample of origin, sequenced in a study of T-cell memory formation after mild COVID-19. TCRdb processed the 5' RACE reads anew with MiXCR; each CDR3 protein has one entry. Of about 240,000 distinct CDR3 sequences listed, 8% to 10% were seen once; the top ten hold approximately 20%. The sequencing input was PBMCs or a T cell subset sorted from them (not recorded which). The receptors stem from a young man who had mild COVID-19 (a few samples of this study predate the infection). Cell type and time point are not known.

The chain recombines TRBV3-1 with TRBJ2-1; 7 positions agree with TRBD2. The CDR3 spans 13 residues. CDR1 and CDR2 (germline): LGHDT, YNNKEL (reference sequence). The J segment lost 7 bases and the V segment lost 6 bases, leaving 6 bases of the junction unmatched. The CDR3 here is CASSPFSGNEQFF. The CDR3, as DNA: TGTGCCAGCAGTCCCTTTAGCGGGAATGAGCAGTTCTTC.

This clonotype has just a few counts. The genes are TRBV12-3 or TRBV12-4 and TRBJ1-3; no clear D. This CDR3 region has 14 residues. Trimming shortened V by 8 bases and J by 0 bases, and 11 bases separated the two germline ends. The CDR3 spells CASLDGSSGNTIYF. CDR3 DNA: TGTGCCAGCTTGGACGGGAGCTCTGGAAACACCATATATTTT.

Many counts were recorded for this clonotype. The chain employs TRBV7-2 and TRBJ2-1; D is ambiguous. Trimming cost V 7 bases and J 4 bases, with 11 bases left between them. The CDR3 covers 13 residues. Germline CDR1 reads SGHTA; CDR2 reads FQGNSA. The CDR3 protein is CASTAGRYNEQFF. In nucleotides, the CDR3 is TGTGCCAGCACCGCCGGCCGTTACAATGAGCAGTTCTTC. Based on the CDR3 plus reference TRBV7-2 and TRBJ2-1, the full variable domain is GAGVSQSPSNKVTEKGKDVELRCDPISGHTALYWYRQSLGQGLEFLIYFQGNSAPDKSGLPSDRFSAERTGGSVSTLTIQRTQQEDSAVYLCASTAGRYNEQFFGPGTRLTVL.